This paragraph reports one TCR beta chain. Its specificity is unknown. The data were taken from a study of shared clonotypes between healthy human individuals. General study results and limits: Donor clonotype sharing was expected to depend on sequencing depth.

Assay execution took place at the deep level. Genomic DNA belonging to each subset was distributed in equal measure over several immunoSEQ plates. Original processing notes: Without quality scores, immunoSEQ junctional reads could not be filtered like full-length reads. Generated by immunoSEQ multiplex PCR, the TCRdb table keeps only in-frame clones and is missing some. That table is the source of V, J and clone size, and D and trimming were worked out from the DNA. The sample carries 2 million to 2.5 million clones, 90% to 95% recorded once. Germline CDR1 reads SGDLS; CDR2 reads YYNGEE. Trimming shortened V by 3 bases and J by 4 bases, and 10 bases separated the two germline ends. This CDR3 contains 14 residues.

Sequences were obtained from naive CD4+ T cells sorted from blood. Sample subset: CD45RA+ positively selected. The TCR originated in a young man in good health. The chain is built from TRBV9 and TRBJ2-2; no clear D. The CDR3 nucleotides are TGTGCCAGCAGCGGTGGAAGTCCCACCGGGGAGCTGTTTTTT. Translated: CASSGGSPTGELFF.